The 23 T cell receptor beta chains presented below share a single source sample, sequenced in a study of CD8 T cells in Susac syndrome (dated by TCRdb to 2018 to 2020). The library was produced with the immunoSEQ multiplex PCR assay. RNA was extracted using the RNeasy kit, and 0.5 to 1 microgram was reverse transcribed with random hexamers. Using fastp at Q25 and MiXCR, TCRdb reprocessed the public reads and kept productive beta chains. For every CDR3 protein sequence, its rows merge into one entry that carries the most common genes and DNA. Within this sample are 400,000 or so distinct CDR3 sequences, with more than 80% of them counted one time only. Together, the top ten hold 0.09% to 0.15% of the sample. Sequencing was done on a sample of CD8+ T cells from PBMCs. Receptor source: a human donor with multiple sclerosis.

CDR3 DNA sequence: TGCGCCAGCAGCTCCCCTCAGTGGACTAGCGGGTTCCTCACCGGGGAGCTGTTTTTT. This codes for CASSSPQWTSGFLTGELFF. The chain couples TRBV5-1 to TRBJ2-2; 11 bases align to TRBD2. With 3 bases clipped from V and 4 bases from J, the junction kept 14 bases outside the gene matches. Germline lookup yields CDR1 SGHRS and CDR2 YFSETQ. The CDR3 consists of 19 residues.

The genes are TRBV5-6 and TRBJ1-1, with a tentative D call TRBD1 (5 bases). V gave up 2 bases and J gave up 1 base, with 18 bases separating them. The CDR3 totals 17 residues. Germline loops: CDR1 SGHDT, CDR2 YYEEEE. CDR3 sequence: CASSLGDITRGNTEAFF. The CDR3 DNA reads TGTGCCAGCAGCTTAGGCGACATCACGAGGGGGAACACTGAAGCTTTCTTT.

This rearrangement joins TRBV5-6 to TRBJ1-5; 9 nucleotides agree with TRBD1. J was trimmed by 4 bases and V by 2 bases; bases with no gene match: 7. This CDR3 has 16 amino acids. The germline CDR1 and CDR2 sequences are SGHDT and YYEEEE. CDR3 amino acids: CASSLARGQGNQPQHF. The CDR3 nucleotides read TGTGCCAGCAGCTTAGCCCGGGGACAGGGAAATCAGCCCCAGCATTTT.

The chain combines TRBV19 with TRBJ2-1; D is unclear. The germline V and J ends were trimmed by 3 bases and 5 bases, with 14 bases remaining between them. The germline CDR1 and CDR2 sequences are LNHDA and SQIVND (reference sequence). The CDR3 spans 15 residues. CDR3 DNA: TGTGCCAGTAGTATGGTTGCCCAACAGAACAATGAGCAGTTCTTC. This translates into CASSMVAQQNNEQFF.

The V gene is TRBV6-5, the J gene TRBJ2-1, with TRBD2 identical over 9 bases. Looked up from germline, CDR1 is MNHEY and CDR2 is SVGAGI. J gave up 5 bases and V 2 bases, and 4 bases lay outside the gene matches. The CDR3 runs to 15 residues. CDR3 residues: CASSYATSGNNEQFF. CDR3 bases: TGTGCCAGCAGTTACGCGACTAGCGGAAACAATGAGCAGTTCTTC.

J is TRBJ2-2 and V is TRBV13, with D unclear. Trimming shortened V by 5 bases and J by 5 bases, and 9 bases separated the two germline ends. The CDR3 length is 13 residues. Germline V CDR1 and CDR2: PRHDT, FYEKMQ (reference sequence). This CDR3 reads CASSQKGTGELFF. DNA for the CDR3: TGTGCCAGCAGCCAGAAGGGTACCGGGGAGCTGTTTTTT.

The chain joins TRBV6-6 to TRBJ1-5; the D gene is possibly TRBD1 (6 bases). V lost 8 bases to trimming and J lost 11 bases, with 16 bases between them. The length of the CDR3 is 12 residues. Germline V lookup: CDR1 MNHNY, CDR2 SVGAGI (reference sequence). The CDR3 DNA reads TGTGCCAGCTCCCTCCCAGGGGAGTCCCAGCATTTT. Residues: CASSLPGESQHF.

The chain links TRBV2 to TRBJ1-2; 9 bases line up with TRBD1. The CDR3 consists of 18 residues. V trimming: 5 bases; J trimming: 3 bases; junction bases outside the gene matches: 16. The germline V gene encodes CDR1 SNHLY and CDR2 FYNNEI. CDR3 sequence: CASSQKGDRDFGDYGYTF. In nucleotides, the CDR3 is TGTGCCAGCAGTCAAAAAGGGGACAGGGATTTCGGCGACTATGGCTACACCTTC.

This rearrangement joins TRBV27 to TRBJ1-1; no reliable D call. With 3 bases removed from V and 5 bases from J, the gap between germline ends came to 13 bases. Germline loops: CDR1 MNHEY, CDR2 SMNVEV (reference sequence). This CDR3 spans 14 amino acids. DNA of the CDR3: TGTGCCAGCAGTTTCGTGGACCTTAGAACTGAAGCTTTCTTT. Protein product: CASSFVDLRTEAFF.

The rearrangement links TRBV2 to TRBJ2-2; TRBD2 might be the D (6 bases). Germline V gene data show CDR1 as SNHLY and CDR2 as FYNNEI. V was pared by 3 bases and J by 4 bases, with 12 bases between. CDR3 length: 15 amino acids. The CDR3 DNA follows: TGTGCCAGCAGTGATTCGGTAGCGGCCACCGGGGAGCTGTTTTTT. Translating gives CASSDSVAATGELFF.

J is TRBJ2-1 and V is TRBV7-2; TRBD2 aligns across 8 bases. This CDR3 contains 17 residues. The ends lost 1 base at V and 4 bases at J; junction bases unmatched: 9. The V gene's germline CDR1 is SGHTA and CDR2 FQGNSA. This chain's CDR3 is CASSLGLRLALYNEQFF. The CDR3 coding sequence is TGTGCCAGCAGCTTAGGTCTTAGACTAGCGCTTTACAATGAGCAGTTCTTC.

The rearrangement links TRBV30 to TRBJ1-1; tentative D call: TRBD1 (5 bases). The CDR3 length is 16 residues. Per the germline V gene, CDR1 is GTSNPN and CDR2 is SVGIG (reference sequence). V lost 4 bases and J 1 base, leaving 19 bases between the germline ends. The DNA of the CDR3 is TGTGCCTGGATCCTAACCCTACCCGGACAGAACACTGAAGCTTTCTTT. Translated: CAWILTLPGQNTEAFF. Full variable domain (remainder filled in from reference TRBV30 and TRBJ1-1): SQTIHQWPATLVQPVGSPLSLECTVEGTSNPNLYWYRQAAGRGLQLLFYSVGIGQISSEVPQNLSASRPQDRQFILSSKKLLLSDSGFYLCAWILTLPGQNTEAFFGQGTRLTVV.

V gene TRBV7-9 combines with J gene TRBJ1-1; D ambiguous. Germline values: CDR1 SEHNR, CDR2 FQNEAQ (reference sequence). Trimming pared 5 bases from V and 6 bases from J, leaving 19 bases between. The CDR3 is 15 amino acids. The CDR3 sequence is CASSPAIEPWPEAFF. The CDR3 DNA sequence: TGTGCCAGCAGCCCCGCAATTGAACCGTGGCCTGAAGCTTTCTTT.

The chain uses TRBV19 and TRBJ2-2, with TRBD1 matching 7 bases. CDR3 size: 16 residues. Germline V gene sequence: CDR1 LNHDA, CDR2 SQIVND (reference sequence). The V gene end was trimmed by 1 base and the J gene end by 3 bases; junction bases not matched to a gene: 5. CDR3 bases: TGTGCCAGTAGTATAGGTGCAGGGGGTTACACCGGGGAGCTGTTTTTT. Its protein product is CASSIGAGGYTGELFF.

This clonotype appeared once. This sequence joins TRBV19 and TRBJ1-4, with D possibly being TRBD1 (5 bases). Looked up from germline, CDR1 is LNHDA and CDR2 is SQIVND (reference sequence). Trimming shortened V by 6 bases and J by 0 bases, and 26 bases separated the two germline ends. The CDR3 consists of 20 residues. The CDR3 reads CASRKWVWGRRQTTNEKLFF. The CDR3 region has the DNA TGTGCCAGTAGGAAGTGGGTTTGGGGACGCCGGCAAACAACTAATGAAAAACTGTTTTTT.

The chain couples TRBV19 to TRBJ1-1; D is perhaps TRBD1 (5 bases). Germline V CDR1 and CDR2: LNHDA, SQIVND (reference sequence). The CDR3 loop spans 16 amino acids. V shed 7 bases and J shed 2 bases, with 20 bases lying between them. DNA of the CDR3: TGTGCCAGTACTCCCCTTGGGGGGGGGTTAAACACTGAAGCTTTCTTT. It specifies CASTPLGGGLNTEAFF.

This chain uses TRBV5-1 with TRBJ1-2; 9 bases align to TRBD1. The V segment lost 4 bases and the J segment 6 bases; nucleotides outside the gene matches: 16. The germline V gene has CDR1 SGHRS and CDR2 YFSETQ. The CDR3 consists of 17 residues. As DNA, the CDR3 is TGCGCCAGCAGCCGCAAAGGGACGGGACAGGGATTAGATGGCTACACCTTC. Encoded protein: CASSRKGTGQGLDGYTF.

The rearrangement uses TRBV15 and TRBJ2-1; D remains unclear. This CDR3 comprises 13 residues. The ends were cut back, 4 bases at V and 9 bases at J, with 13 bases in the middle. Germline-derived CDR1 and CDR2 are LNHNV and YYDKDF (reference sequence). The chain's CDR3 is CATSTVGYGEQFF. In nucleotides, the CDR3 is TGTGCCACCAGCACCGTGGGGTACGGTGAGCAGTTCTTC.

This rearrangement joins TRBV2 to TRBJ2-7; 11 bases are a match to TRBD1. The CDR3 contains 14 residues. Germline CDR1 SNHLY, CDR2 FYNNEI. With 6 bases clipped from V and 7 bases from J, the junction kept 8 bases outside the gene matches. CDR3 residues: CASSGTGGQWEQYF. CDR3 in DNA: TGTGCCAGCAGCGGGACAGGGGGGCAATGGGAGCAGTACTTC.

V usage is TRBV3-1 and J usage is TRBJ2-7; no clear D gene. Germline CDR1 LGHDT, CDR2 YNNKEL (reference sequence). This CDR3 has 14 residues. Trimming stripped 4 bases from V and 2 bases from J, with 12 bases between. CDR3 DNA: TGTGCCAGCAGCCTACGGTCCAGAGCCTACGAGCAGTACTTC. Protein sequence: CASSLRSRAYEQYF.

The rearrangement joins TRBV4-2 to TRBJ2-2, with D uncertain. V was trimmed by 0 bases and J by 7 bases, leaving 6 bases between them. CDR1 and CDR2 (germline): LGHNA, YNFKEQ. The CDR3 extends over 13 amino acids. The CDR3 reads CASSQEGIGELFF. In nucleotides, the CDR3 is TGTGCCAGCAGCCAAGAGGGAATCGGGGAGCTGTTTTTT.

The chain has TRBV4-2 and TRBJ2-7; D perhaps matches TRBD2 (6 bases). The CDR3 is made up of 14 amino acids. V was trimmed by 3 bases and J by 3 bases, leaving 12 bases between them. Germline V gives CDR1 LGHNA, CDR2 YNFKEQ. The CDR3 DNA follows: TGTGCCAGCAGCCATGGAGGGACCCTCTACGAGCAGTACTTC. It yields the protein CASSHGGTLYEQYF.

This clonotype showed up just once. The chain recombines TRBV12-3 or TRBV12-4 with TRBJ2-5; TRBD1 might be the D (5 bases). The germline V and J ends were trimmed by 3 bases and 0 bases, with 8 bases remaining between them. There are 14 residues in the CDR3. The DNA for the CDR3 is TGTGCCAGCAGTTTTGACAGAAACCAAGAGACCCAGTACTTC. This translates into CASSFDRNQETQYF.